This entry lists 17 T cell receptor beta chains sequenced from one sample in a study of sequential checkpoint blockade in melanoma. The protocol was immunoSEQ multiplex PCR, while the TCRdb copy is restricted to in-frame clones and leaves out a portion. Of some 22,000 clones in the sample, around 25% were seen once. Documented treatment: randomized to nivolumab then ipilimumab (arm A) or the reverse (arm B). Sequences were derived from tumor tissue (inferred from file names), sampled from a patient given nivolumab and ipilimumab in sequence. The receptors shown here come from a human donor with melanoma.

The sample holds a few counts of this clone. This rearrangement joins TRBV9 to TRBJ1-4; a possible D gene is TRBD1 (5 bases). CDR1 is SGDLS, CDR2 YYNGEE, per germline. With 2 bases removed from V and 7 bases from J, the gap between germline ends came to 12 bases. The CDR3 is 14 residues long. The CDR3 here is CASSVTAGAEKLFF. In DNA form, the CDR3 reads TGTGCCAGCAGCGTGACCGCCGGGGCTGAAAAACTGTTTTTT.

This sequence joins TRBV30 and TRBJ2-2; 11 positions match TRBD2. This CDR3 is built from 13 residues. Trimming removed 4 bases from V and 8 bases from J; junction bases left unmatched: 3. Germline CDR1 and CDR2: GTSNPN and SVGIG (reference sequence). Here the CDR3 DNA reads TGTGCCTGGACTAGCGGGGGGATGGGGGAGCTGTTTTTT. Translation: CAWTSGGMGELFF.

The J gene is TRBJ1-2, the V gene TRBV27, with D uncertain. The CDR3 totals 14 residues. CDR1 and CDR2 from the germline V gene are MNHEY and SMNVEV (reference sequence). V was clipped by 5 bases and J by 4 bases, with 14 bases between them. The CDR3 loop reads CASSPGVLGYGYTF. DNA for the CDR3: TGTGCCAGCAGTCCGGGTGTTCTGGGCTATGGCTACACCTTC.

This clone was detected only a few times. This chain links TRBV2 with TRBJ2-5; 10 bases are shared with TRBD2. The V gene's germline CDR1 is SNHLY and CDR2 FYNNEI. This CDR3 is built from 17 residues. The V segment lost 3 bases and the J segment 2 bases; nucleotides outside the gene matches: 9. The DNA of the CDR3 is TGTGCCAGCAGTGATGAAGCCGGGACTAGCGTTCAAGAGACCCAGTACTTC. It encodes CASSDEAGTSVQETQYF.

By proportion, this clone is medium-sized. V gene TRBV14 combines with J gene TRBJ1-1; possible D gene TRBD1, 6 bases. Deletions cut 4 bases from V and 1 base from J, with 10 bases between. The germline gives CDR1 SGHDN, CDR2 FVKESK. The CDR3 totals 14 residues. CDR3 in amino acids: CASSLGGGNTEAFF. The DNA of the CDR3 is TGTGCCAGCAGCCTAGGGGGGGGGAACACTGAAGCTTTCTTT.

Written as DNA, the CDR3 is TGTGCCAGCAGACCATCTATTTTGGTGTTGGGGGAGCAGTACTTC. Protein product: CASRPSILVLGEQYF. This chain uses TRBV28 with TRBJ2-7; D not certain. The germline V gene has CDR1 MDHEN and CDR2 SYDVKM. The CDR3 loop spans 15 amino acids. The V end lost 6 bases, the J end lost 7 bases, and 22 bases lay between the germline ends.

The gene calls are TRBV25-1 and TRBJ1-1; D gene uncertain. V lost 2 bases and J 1 base, leaving 14 bases between the germline ends. CDR1 and CDR2 (germline): MGHDK, SYGVNS. The CDR3 is 16 residues long. The CDR3 coding sequence is TGTGCCAGCAGTGAACACACCGGACGGCCGAACACTGAAGCTTTCTTT. Protein: CASSEHTGRPNTEAFF. The full variable domain, its missing parts supplied by reference TRBV25-1 and TRBJ1-1, is EADIYQTPRYLVIGTGKKITLECSQTMGHDKMYWYQQDPGMELHLIHYSYGVNSTEKGDLSSESTVSRIRTEHFPLTLESARPSHTSQYLCASSEHTGRPNTEAFFGQGTRLTVV.

This clone showed up just a few times. V is TRBV5-1 and J is TRBJ2-3; possible D gene TRBD2, 5 bases. CDR1 and CDR2 from the germline V gene are SGHRS and YFSETQ. CDR3 length equals 14 residues. The germline V and J ends were trimmed by 2 bases and 3 bases, with 10 bases remaining between them. CDR3 loop: CASSLETGTDTQYF. The CDR3 DNA reads as TGCGCCAGCAGCTTAGAGACGGGGACAGATACGCAGTATTTT.

The table lists this clone with a few counts. The chain employs TRBV6-8 and TRBJ2-7; possibly TRBD1 or TRBD2 for D (5 bases each). The CDR3 consists of 15 residues. Trimming pared 7 bases from V and 7 bases from J, leaving 23 bases between. From germline, CDR1 is MNHGY and CDR2 SAAAGT. The CDR3 nucleotides read TGTGCCAGCACCCCTTCGGGGCAGGGAAGGCGGGAGCAGTACTTC. Translated: CASTPSGQGRREQYF.

The chain employs TRBV9 and TRBJ2-3; D is unclear. V was clipped by 0 bases and J by 4 bases, with 6 bases between them. The CDR3 has 13 amino acids. Germline-derived CDR1 and CDR2 are SGDLS and YYNGEE. CDR3 coding DNA: TGTGCCAGCAGCGTAGGGTTGGCAGATACGCAGTATTTT. Translated, it gives CASSVGLADTQYF.

The gene calls are TRBV28 and TRBJ1-1, with TRBD1 matching over 7 bases. Trimming took 4 bases from V and 5 from J; bases not matched to a gene: 19. CDR1 and CDR2 (germline): MDHEN, SYDVKM. This CDR3 has 18 amino acids. The CDR3 sequence is CASSSPFQAGGRRTEAFF. The CDR3 DNA is TGTGCCAGCAGTTCCCCCTTCCAAGCAGGGGGGCGGAGGACTGAAGCTTTCTTT.

In this sample, this clone turned up once. This chain connects TRBV28 to TRBJ1-5; 9 bases align to TRBD1. This CDR3 has 16 amino acids. The V gene end was trimmed by 6 bases and the J gene end by 7 bases; junction bases not matched to a gene: 13. In germline, CDR1 is MDHEN, CDR2 SYDVKM. CDR3 region: CASSWRLGQGGQPQHF. CDR3 DNA: TGTGCCAGCAGCTGGAGATTGGGACAGGGTGGGCAGCCCCAGCATTTT.

This clone was detected only a few times. As DNA, the CDR3 is TGCGCCAGCAGCTTTGGTAGCGGGAGTCCCGAGACCCAGTACTTC. It encodes CASSFGSGSPETQYF. This chain uses TRBV5-1 with TRBJ2-5, with 9 positions matching TRBD2. Germline V gene lookup returns CDR1 SGHRS and CDR2 YFSETQ. The trim removed 2 bases at V and 5 bases at J, leaving 7 bases unmatched. This CDR3 region has 15 residues.

CDR3 sequence (DNA): TGCAGCGTTGAGTCTGGACAGGGCACAGATACGCAGTATTTT. This encodes CSVESGQGTDTQYF. The gene calls are TRBV29-1 and TRBJ2-3; 7 bases are shared with TRBD1. V shed 3 bases, J shed 1 base, and the junction held 4 bases outside the gene matches. CDR1 and CDR2 (germline): SQVTM, ANQGSEA. The CDR3 runs 14 residues.

This clone was seen a few times. The V and J genes are TRBV28 and TRBJ2-5; 10 bases align to TRBD1. Trimming at V came to 5 bases and at J to 5 bases, leaving 8 bases not matched to a gene. The germline V gene has CDR1 MDHEN and CDR2 SYDVKM. The CDR3 has 15 amino acids. DNA of the CDR3: TGTGCCAGCAGTGCCGGGACAGGGGCTGCGGAGACCCAGTACTTC. This sequence encodes CASSAGTGAAETQYF.

The chain employs TRBV29-1 and TRBJ1-1, with D maybe TRBD1 (6 bases). This CDR3 has 13 amino acids. The germline gives CDR1 SQVTM, CDR2 ANQGSEA. V lost 5 bases and J 1 base, leaving 11 bases between the germline ends. CDR3 sequence: CSVSVQGNTEAFF. In nucleotides, the CDR3 is TGCAGCGTTTCCGTACAGGGGAACACTGAAGCTTTCTTT.

The chain is built from TRBV5-1 and TRBJ2-2; TRBD1 matches 9 bases. Germline loops: CDR1 SGHRS, CDR2 YFSETQ. J lost 6 bases, V lost 4 bases, and 7 bases had no gene match. This CDR3 is built from 15 residues. The CDR3 region has the DNA TGCGCCAGCAGCCCGACAGGGGGGAAGGCCGGGGAGCTGTTTTTT. Its translation is CASSPTGGKAGELFF. Filled out from reference TRBV5-1 and TRBJ2-2, the complete variable domain reads KAGVTQTPRYLIKTRGQQVTLSCSPISGHRSVSWYQQTPGQGLQFLFEYFSETQRNKGNFPGRFSGRQFSNSRSEMNVSTLELGDSALYLCASSPTGGKAGELFFGEGSRLTVL.